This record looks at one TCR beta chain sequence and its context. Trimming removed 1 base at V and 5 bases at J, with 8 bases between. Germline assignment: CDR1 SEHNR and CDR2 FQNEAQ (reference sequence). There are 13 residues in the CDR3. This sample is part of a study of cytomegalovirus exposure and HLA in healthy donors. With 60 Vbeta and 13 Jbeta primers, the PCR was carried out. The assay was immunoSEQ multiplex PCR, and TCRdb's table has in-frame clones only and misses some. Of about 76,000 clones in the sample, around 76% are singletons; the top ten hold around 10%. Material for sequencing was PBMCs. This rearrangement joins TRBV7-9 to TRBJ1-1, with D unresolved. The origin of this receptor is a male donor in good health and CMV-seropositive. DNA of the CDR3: TGTGCCAGCAGCTTAGACCCGCGGACTGAAGCTTTCTTT. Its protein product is CASSLDPRTEAFF.